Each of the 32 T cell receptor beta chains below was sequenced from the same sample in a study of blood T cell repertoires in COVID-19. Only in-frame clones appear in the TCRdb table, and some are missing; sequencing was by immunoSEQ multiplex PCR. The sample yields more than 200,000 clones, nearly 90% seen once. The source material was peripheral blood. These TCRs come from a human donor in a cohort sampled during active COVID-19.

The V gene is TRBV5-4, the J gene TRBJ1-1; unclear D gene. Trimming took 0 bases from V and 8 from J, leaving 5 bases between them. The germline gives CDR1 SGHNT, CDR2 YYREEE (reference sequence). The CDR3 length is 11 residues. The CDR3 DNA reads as TGTGCCAGCAGCTTGGGGGCGGAAGCTTTCTTT. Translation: CASSLGAEAFF.

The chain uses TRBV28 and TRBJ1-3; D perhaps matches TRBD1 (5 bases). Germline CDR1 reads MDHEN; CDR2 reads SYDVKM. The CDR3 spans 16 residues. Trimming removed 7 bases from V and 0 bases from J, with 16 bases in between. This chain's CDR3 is CASKSAGTSSGNTIYF. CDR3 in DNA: TGTGCCAGCAAATCGGCGGGGACGAGCTCTGGAAACACCATATATTTT.

CDR3 bases: TGTGCCAGCAAGGACAGAGACTATGGCTACACCTTC. Protein: CASKDRDYGYTF. The chain has TRBV6-5 and TRBJ1-2; weak D call: TRBD1 (6 bases). V was pared by 7 bases and J by 3 bases, with 9 bases between. This CDR3 has 12 residues. Germline-derived CDR1 and CDR2 are MNHEY and SVGAGI.

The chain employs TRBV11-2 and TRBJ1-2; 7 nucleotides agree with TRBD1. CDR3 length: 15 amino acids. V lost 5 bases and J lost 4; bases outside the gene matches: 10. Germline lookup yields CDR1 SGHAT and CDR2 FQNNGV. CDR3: CASSHLTGKVYGYTF. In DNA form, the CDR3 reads TGTGCCAGCAGCCACTTGACAGGGAAAGTCTATGGCTACACCTTC.

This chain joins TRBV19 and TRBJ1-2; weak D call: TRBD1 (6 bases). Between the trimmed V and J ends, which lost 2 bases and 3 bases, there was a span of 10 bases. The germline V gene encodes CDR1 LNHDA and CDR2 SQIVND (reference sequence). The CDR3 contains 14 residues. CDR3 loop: CASSISAGDYGYTF. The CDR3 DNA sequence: TGTGCCAGTAGTATATCGGCAGGGGACTATGGCTACACCTTC. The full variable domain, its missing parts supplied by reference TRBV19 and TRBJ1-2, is DGGITQSPKYLFRKEGQNVTLSCEQNLNHDAMYWYRQDPGQGLRLIYYSQIVNDFQKGDIAEGYSVSREKKESFPLTVTSAQKNPTAFYLCASSISAGDYGYTFGSGTRLTVV.

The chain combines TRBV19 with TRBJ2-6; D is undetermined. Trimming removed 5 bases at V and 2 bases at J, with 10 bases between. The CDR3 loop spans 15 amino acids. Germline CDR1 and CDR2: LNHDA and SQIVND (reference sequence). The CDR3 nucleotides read TGTGCCAGTAGTCTAGGTGGCACTGGGGCCAACGTCCTGACTTTC. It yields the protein CASSLGGTGANVLTF. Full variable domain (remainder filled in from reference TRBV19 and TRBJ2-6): DGGITQSPKYLFRKEGQNVTLSCEQNLNHDAMYWYRQDPGQGLRLIYYSQIVNDFQKGDIAEGYSVSREKKESFPLTVTSAQKNPTAFYLCASSLGGTGANVLTFGAGSRLTVL.

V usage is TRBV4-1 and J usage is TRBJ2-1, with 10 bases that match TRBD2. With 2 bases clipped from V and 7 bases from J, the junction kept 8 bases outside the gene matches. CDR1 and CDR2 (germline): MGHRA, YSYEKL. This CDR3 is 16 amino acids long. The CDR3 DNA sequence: TGCGCCAGCAGCCAACCCCTAGCGGGAGAGTCGAATGAGCAGTTCTTC. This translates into CASSQPLAGESNEQFF.

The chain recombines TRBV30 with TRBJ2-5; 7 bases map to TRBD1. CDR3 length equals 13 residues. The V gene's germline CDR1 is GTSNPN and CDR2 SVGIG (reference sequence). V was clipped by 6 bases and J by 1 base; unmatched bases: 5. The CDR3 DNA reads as TGTGCCTGCAAAAGGGGGCCCCAAGAGACCCAGTACTTC. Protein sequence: CACKRGPQETQYF.

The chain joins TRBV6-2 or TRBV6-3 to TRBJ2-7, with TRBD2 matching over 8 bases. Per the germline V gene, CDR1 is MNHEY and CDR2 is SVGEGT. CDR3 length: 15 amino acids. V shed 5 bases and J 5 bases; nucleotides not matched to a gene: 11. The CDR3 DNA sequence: TGTGCCAGCAGTAGAGGACTAGCCGGGCGCGACGAGCAGTACTTC. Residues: CASSRGLAGRDEQYF.

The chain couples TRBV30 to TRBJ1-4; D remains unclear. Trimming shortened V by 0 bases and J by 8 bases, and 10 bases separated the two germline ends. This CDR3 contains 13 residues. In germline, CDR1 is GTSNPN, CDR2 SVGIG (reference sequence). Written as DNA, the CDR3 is TGTGCCTGGAGTGTCCTAATTAAGGAAAAACTGTTTTTT. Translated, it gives CAWSVLIKEKLFF.

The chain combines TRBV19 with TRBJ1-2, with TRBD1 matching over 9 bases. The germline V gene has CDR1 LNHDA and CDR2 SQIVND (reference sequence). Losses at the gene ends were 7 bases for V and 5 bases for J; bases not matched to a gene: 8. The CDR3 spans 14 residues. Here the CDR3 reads CASTVTGGGYGYTF. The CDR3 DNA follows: TGTGCCAGTACCGTTACAGGGGGCGGATATGGCTACACCTTC.

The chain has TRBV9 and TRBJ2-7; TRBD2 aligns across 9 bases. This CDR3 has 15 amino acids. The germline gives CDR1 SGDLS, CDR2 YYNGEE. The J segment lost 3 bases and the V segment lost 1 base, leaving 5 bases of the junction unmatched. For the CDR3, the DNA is TGTGCCAGCAGCGTAAGCGGGAGGACCGGCTACGAGCAGTACTTC. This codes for CASSVSGRTGYEQYF. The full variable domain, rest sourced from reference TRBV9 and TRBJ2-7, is DSGVTQTPKHLITATGQRVTLRCSPRSGDLSVYWYQQSLDQGLQFLIQYYNGEERAKGNILERFSAQQFPDLHSELNLSSLELGDSALYFCASSVSGRTGYEQYFGPGTRLTVT.

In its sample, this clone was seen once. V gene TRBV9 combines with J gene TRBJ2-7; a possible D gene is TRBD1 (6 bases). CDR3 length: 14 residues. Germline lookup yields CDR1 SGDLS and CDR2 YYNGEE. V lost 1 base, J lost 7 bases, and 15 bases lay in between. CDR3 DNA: TGTGCCAGCAGCGTAACGGGACAACCCCAGGAGCAGTACTTC. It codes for CASSVTGQPQEQYF. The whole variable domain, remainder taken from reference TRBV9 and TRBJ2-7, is DSGVTQTPKHLITATGQRVTLRCSPRSGDLSVYWYQQSLDQGLQFLIQYYNGEERAKGNILERFSAQQFPDLHSELNLSSLELGDSALYFCASSVTGQPQEQYFGPGTRLTVT.

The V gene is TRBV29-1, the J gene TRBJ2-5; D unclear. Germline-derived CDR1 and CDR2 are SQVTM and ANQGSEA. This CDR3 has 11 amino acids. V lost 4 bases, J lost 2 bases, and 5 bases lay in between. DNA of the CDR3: TGCAGCGTTGGCGGACAAGAGACCCAGTACTTC. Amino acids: CSVGGQETQYF.

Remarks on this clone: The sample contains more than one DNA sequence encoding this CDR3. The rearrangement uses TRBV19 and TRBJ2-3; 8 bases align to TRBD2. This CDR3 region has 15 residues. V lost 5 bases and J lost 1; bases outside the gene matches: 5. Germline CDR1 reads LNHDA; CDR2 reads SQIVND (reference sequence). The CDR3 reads CASSPGTSRTDTQYF. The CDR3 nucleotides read TGTGCCAGTAGTCCGGGGACTAGTCGCACAGATACGCAGTATTTT.

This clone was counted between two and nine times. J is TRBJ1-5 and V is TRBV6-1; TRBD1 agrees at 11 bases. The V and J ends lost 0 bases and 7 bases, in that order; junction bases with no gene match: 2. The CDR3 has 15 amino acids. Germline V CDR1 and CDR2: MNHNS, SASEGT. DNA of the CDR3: TGTGCCAGCAGTGAAGCCCGGGACAGGGGGCAGCCCCAGCATTTT. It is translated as CASSEARDRGQPQHF.

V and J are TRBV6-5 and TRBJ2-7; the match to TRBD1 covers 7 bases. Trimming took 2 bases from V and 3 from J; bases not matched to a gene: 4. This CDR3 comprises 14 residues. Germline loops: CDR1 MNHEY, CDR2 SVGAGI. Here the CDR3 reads CASSYRDSLYEQYF. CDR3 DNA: TGTGCCAGCAGTTACCGGGACAGCCTCTACGAGCAGTACTTC.

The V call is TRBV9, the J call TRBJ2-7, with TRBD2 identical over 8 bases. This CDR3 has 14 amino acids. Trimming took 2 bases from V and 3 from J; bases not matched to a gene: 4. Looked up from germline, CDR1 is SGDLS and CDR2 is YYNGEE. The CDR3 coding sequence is TGTGCCAGCAGCGTTGCTAGCGGGCACTACGAGCAGTACTTC. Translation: CASSVASGHYEQYF.

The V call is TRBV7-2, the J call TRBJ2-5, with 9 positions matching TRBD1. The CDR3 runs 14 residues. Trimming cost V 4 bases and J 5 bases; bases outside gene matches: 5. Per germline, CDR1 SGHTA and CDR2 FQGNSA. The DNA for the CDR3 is TGTGCCAGCAGCTCAACAGGGGGCGGGGAGACCCAGTACTTC. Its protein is CASSSTGGGETQYF. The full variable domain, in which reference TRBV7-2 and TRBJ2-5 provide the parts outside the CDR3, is GAGVSQSPSNKVTEKGKDVELRCDPISGHTALYWYRQSLGQGLEFLIYFQGNSAPDKSGLPSDRFSAERTGGSVSTLTIQRTQQEDSAVYLCASSSTGGGETQYFGPGTRLLVL.

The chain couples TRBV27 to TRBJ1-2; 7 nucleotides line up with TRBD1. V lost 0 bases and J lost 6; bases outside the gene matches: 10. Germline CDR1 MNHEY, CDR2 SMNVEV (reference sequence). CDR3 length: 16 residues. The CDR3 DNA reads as TGTGCCAGCAGTTTATCCCGGCCAGGGGGATTTAATGGCTACACCTTC. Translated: CASSLSRPGGFNGYTF.

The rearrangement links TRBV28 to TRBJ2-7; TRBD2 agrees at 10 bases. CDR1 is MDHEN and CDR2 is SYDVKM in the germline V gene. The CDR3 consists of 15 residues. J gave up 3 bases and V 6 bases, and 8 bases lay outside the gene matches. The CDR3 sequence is CASRSLAGAGYEQYF. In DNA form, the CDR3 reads TGTGCCAGCAGGTCCCTAGCGGGAGCAGGCTACGAGCAGTACTTC. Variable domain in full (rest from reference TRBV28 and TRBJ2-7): DVKVTQSSRYLVKRTGEKVFLECVQDMDHENMFWYRQDPGLGLRLIYFSYDVKMKEKGDIPEGYSVSREKKERFSLILESASTNQTSMYLCASRSLAGAGYEQYFGPGTRLTVT.

As DNA, the CDR3 is TGCAGCGTTGATGGCCAGAACTATGGCTACACCTTC. As protein: CSVDGQNYGYTF. This chain links TRBV29-1 with TRBJ1-2; D ambiguous. Trimming took off 3 bases at V and 2 bases at J, with 7 bases between the two ends. Germline assignment: CDR1 SQVTM and CDR2 ANQGSEA. This CDR3 region has 12 residues.

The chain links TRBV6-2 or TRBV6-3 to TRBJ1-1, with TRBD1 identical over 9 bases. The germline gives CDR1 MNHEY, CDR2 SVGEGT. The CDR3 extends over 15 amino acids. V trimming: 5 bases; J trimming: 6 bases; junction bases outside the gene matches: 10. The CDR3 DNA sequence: TGTGCCAGCAGTGCCCCAAACAGGGGGCGAGCTGAAGCTTTCTTT. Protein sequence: CASSAPNRGRAEAFF.

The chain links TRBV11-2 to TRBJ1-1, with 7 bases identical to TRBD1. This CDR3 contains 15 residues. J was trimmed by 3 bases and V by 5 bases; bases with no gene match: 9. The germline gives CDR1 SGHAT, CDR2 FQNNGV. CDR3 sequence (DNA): TGTGCCAGCAGCAACAGGGGTGGGAGCGACACTGAAGCTTTCTTT. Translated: CASSNRGGSDTEAFF.

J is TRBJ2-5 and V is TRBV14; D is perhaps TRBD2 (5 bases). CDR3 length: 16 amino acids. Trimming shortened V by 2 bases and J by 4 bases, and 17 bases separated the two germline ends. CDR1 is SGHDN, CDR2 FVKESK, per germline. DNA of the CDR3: TGTGCCAGCAGCCAATTTGGGCGGGTTTTTGGAGAGACCCAGTACTTC. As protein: CASSQFGRVFGETQYF.

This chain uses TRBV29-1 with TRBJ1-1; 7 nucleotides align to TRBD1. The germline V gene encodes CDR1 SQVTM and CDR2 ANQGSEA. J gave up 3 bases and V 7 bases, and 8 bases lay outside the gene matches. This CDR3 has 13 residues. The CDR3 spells CSARQGPDTEAFF. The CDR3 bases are TGCAGCGCGCGACAGGGCCCCGACACTGAAGCTTTCTTT.

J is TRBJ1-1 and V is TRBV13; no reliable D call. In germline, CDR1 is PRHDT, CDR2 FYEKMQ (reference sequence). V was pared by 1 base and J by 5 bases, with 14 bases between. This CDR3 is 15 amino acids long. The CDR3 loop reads CASSLVSFKRTEAFF. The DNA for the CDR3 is TGTGCCAGCAGCTTAGTTAGCTTCAAGAGGACTGAAGCTTTCTTT.

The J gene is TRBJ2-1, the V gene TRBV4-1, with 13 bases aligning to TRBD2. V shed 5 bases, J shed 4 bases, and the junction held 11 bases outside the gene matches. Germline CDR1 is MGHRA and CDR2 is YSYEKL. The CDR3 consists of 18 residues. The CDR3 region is CASSLRGTSGTPYNEQFF. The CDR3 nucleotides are TGCGCCAGCAGCTTACGCGGGACTAGCGGGACCCCATACAATGAGCAGTTCTTC.

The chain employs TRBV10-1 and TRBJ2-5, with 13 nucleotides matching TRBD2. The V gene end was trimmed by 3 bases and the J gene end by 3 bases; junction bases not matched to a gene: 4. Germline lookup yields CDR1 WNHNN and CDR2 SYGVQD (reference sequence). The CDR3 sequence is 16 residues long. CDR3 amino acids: CASSEGLAGEEETQYF. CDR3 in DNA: TGCGCCAGCAGTGAAGGACTAGCGGGAGAGGAAGAGACCCAGTACTTC.

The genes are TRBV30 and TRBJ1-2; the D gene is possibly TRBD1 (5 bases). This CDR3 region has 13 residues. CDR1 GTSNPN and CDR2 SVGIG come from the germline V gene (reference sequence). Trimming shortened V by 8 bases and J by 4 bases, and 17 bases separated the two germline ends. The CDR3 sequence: CATEGRKTYGYTF. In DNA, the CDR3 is TGTGCCACGGAGGGACGGAAGACCTATGGCTACACCTTC.

CDR3 DNA: TGTGCCAGCAGCCAAGGGACAGTCGGAAACACCATATATTTT. Protein sequence: CASSQGTVGNTIYF. The V call is TRBV3-1 (or the pseudogene TRBV3-2), the J call TRBJ1-3, with D maybe TRBD1 (6 bases). Trimming pared 1 base from V and 4 bases from J, leaving 8 bases between. CDR3 length: 14 residues. Germline V lookup: CDR1 LGHDT, CDR2 YNNKEL (reference sequence).

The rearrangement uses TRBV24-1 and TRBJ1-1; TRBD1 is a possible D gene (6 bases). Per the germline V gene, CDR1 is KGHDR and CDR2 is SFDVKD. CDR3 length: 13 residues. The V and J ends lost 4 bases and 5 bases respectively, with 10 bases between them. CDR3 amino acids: CATSEGGGTEAFF. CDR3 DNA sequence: TGTGCCACCAGTGAAGGGGGGGGGACTGAAGCTTTCTTT.